The 7 T cell receptor beta chains given below trace back to one sample, sequenced in a study of T cells after yellow fever vaccination. TCRdb redid the calling of the 5' RACE reads with MiXCR, one entry per CDR3 protein. The data contain some 560,000 distinct CDR3 sequences, roughly 19% of them singletons. Material: PBMCs, obtained 15 days after the yellow fever booster vaccination. The source of these receptors is a man aged 25 to 40 who received the YFV17D yellow fever vaccine.

CDR3 residues: CASVGLAISDEQFF. CDR3 DNA sequence: TGCGCCAGCGTGGGACTAGCGATATCGGATGAGCAGTTCTTC. This sequence joins TRBV5-1 and TRBJ2-1, with TRBD2 matching over 10 bases. Germline CDR1 SGHRS, CDR2 YFSETQ. This CDR3 has 14 amino acids. The J segment lost 8 bases and the V segment lost 7 bases, leaving 9 bases of the junction unmatched.

This clonotype was seen more than once but under ten times. The J gene is TRBJ2-3, the V gene TRBV4-2; D gene unclear. CDR1 is LGHNA, CDR2 YNFKEQ, per germline. The CDR3 sequence is 13 residues long. Deletions cut 0 bases from V and 4 bases from J, with 5 bases between. The CDR3 protein is CASSQESPDTQYF. CDR3 in DNA: TGTGCCAGCAGCCAAGAATCCCCAGATACGCAGTATTTT.

The chain combines TRBV10-2 with TRBJ2-5, with D perhaps matching TRBD1 or TRBD2 (5 bases each). The CDR3 contains 14 residues. Germline V gives CDR1 WSHSY, CDR2 SAAADI. V lost 6 bases to trimming and J lost 7 bases, with 18 bases between them. Written as DNA, the CDR3 is TGCGCCAGCAGCGGGGCGCGTGGTCTGGCGACCCAGTACTTC. Protein product: CASSGARGLATQYF.

There are a few counts of this clonotype. The rearrangement links TRBV6-2 or TRBV6-3 to TRBJ2-5; 8 bases match TRBD1. Per the germline V gene, CDR1 is MNHEY and CDR2 is SVGEGT. Trimming took 6 bases from V and 5 from J; bases not matched to a gene: 14. This CDR3 region has 16 residues. CDR3 DNA sequence: TGTGCCAGCAGACGAGCCGGGACAGGAGGTTGGGAGACCCAGTACTTC. Translated, it gives CASRRAGTGGWETQYF.

This clonotype was observed a few times. This chain links TRBV29-1 with TRBJ1-1; 8 bases line up with TRBD1. CDR3 size: 13 residues. Losses at the gene ends were 7 bases for V and 1 base for J; bases not matched to a gene: 5. Germline CDR1 reads SQVTM; CDR2 reads ANQGSEA. The CDR3: CSGIGTGNTEAFF. In DNA form, the CDR3 reads TGCAGCGGGATCGGGACAGGGAACACTGAAGCTTTCTTT.

The V call is TRBV29-1, the J call TRBJ2-7, with 7 positions matching TRBD1. Unmatched junction bases numbered 9, after V lost 4 bases and J lost 3 bases. The germline V gene encodes CDR1 SQVTM and CDR2 ANQGSEA. The CDR3 is 14 residues long. The CDR3 DNA is TGCAGCGTTGTGGGCGGACAGGACGGCTACGAGCAGTACTTC. Translated, it gives CSVVGGQDGYEQYF.

This clonotype was counted only a few times. The rearrangement uses TRBV12-3 or TRBV12-4 and TRBJ2-7; a possible D gene is TRBD1 (6 bases). The CDR3 runs to 14 residues. Trimming removed 3 bases at V and 5 bases at J, with 14 bases between. The CDR3 is CASSLASGVDEQYF. CDR3 coding DNA: TGTGCCAGCAGTTTGGCCTCAGGGGTGGACGAGCAGTACTTC.